Following are 25 T cell receptor beta chains from one sample sequenced in a study of T-cell reconstitution after alpha-beta-depleted transplantation in children. Preparation of the TCRbeta library used unique molecular identifiers. In TCRdb, the PCR reads were re-called with MiXCR into one record per CDR3 protein. The table shows about 610,000 distinct CDR3 sequences, with about 11% occurring only once. Sample: PBMCs from the stem cell graft donor, taken from the stem cell graft. These receptors came from a human donor who donated a stem cell graft to a child with acute myeloid leukemia.

This clonotype was detected many times. V is TRBV5-1 and J is TRBJ2-5, with 10 bases fitting TRBD2. Germline assignment: CDR1 SGHRS and CDR2 YFSETQ. V trimming: 4 bases; J trimming: 7 bases; junction bases outside the gene matches: 13. This CDR3 comprises 16 residues. The CDR3 is CASSPGLAAERGTQYF. The CDR3 nucleotides are TGCGCCAGCAGCCCCGGACTAGCGGCCGAAAGGGGGACCCAGTACTTC.

This clonotype was seen a few times. V is TRBV5-6 and J is TRBJ2-1, with 8 positions matching TRBD2. CDR1 SGHDT and CDR2 YYEEEE come from the germline V gene. With 2 bases clipped from V and 2 bases from J, the junction kept 3 bases outside the gene matches. This CDR3 is built from 15 residues. The CDR3 DNA follows: TGTGCCAGCAGCTTTTGGGGACTAGCCTACAATGAGCAGTTCTTC. This encodes CASSFWGLAYNEQFF.

This sequence joins TRBV5-6 and TRBJ2-7, with 9 bases fitting TRBD2. With V trimmed by 4 bases and J by 2 bases, 7 bases remained unmatched. Germline V CDR1 and CDR2: SGHDT, YYEEEE. CDR3 size: 15 residues. DNA of the CDR3: TGTGCCAGCAGCCTACGACTAGCGGAAGCCTACGAGCAGTACTTC. Translated: CASSLRLAEAYEQYF. Filled out from reference TRBV5-6 and TRBJ2-7, the complete variable domain reads DAGVTQSPTHLIKTRGQQVTLRCSPKSGHDTVSWYQQALGQGPQFIFQYYEEEERQRGNFPDRFSGHQFPNYSSELNVNALLLGDSALYLCASSLRLAEAYEQYFGPGTRLTVT.

This clonotype was counted at least ten times. This rearrangement joins TRBV6-2 or TRBV6-3 to TRBJ2-2; 7 nucleotides match TRBD2. The CDR3 covers 15 residues. V lost 7 bases to trimming and J lost 6 bases; unmatched junction nucleotides: 11. Germline CDR1 reads MNHEY; CDR2 reads SVGEGT. CDR3 sequence: CASTRGLAGAGELFF. The CDR3 bases are TGTGCCAGCACCAGAGGTTTAGCGGGCGCCGGGGAGCTGTTTTTT.

This clonotype was seen only a few times. V and J are TRBV6-2 or TRBV6-3 and TRBJ2-3, with D possibly being TRBD2 (6 bases). V gave up 8 bases and J gave up 0 bases, with 12 bases separating them. CDR3 size: 14 residues. Germline lookup yields CDR1 MNHEY and CDR2 SVGEGT. The CDR3 DNA reads TGTGCCAGCGGATTAGCGGCTAGCACAGATACGCAGTATTTT. The encoded protein is CASGLAASTDTQYF.

This clonotype has more than one count but fewer than ten. The chain couples TRBV10-3 to TRBJ2-3, with 13 nucleotides matching TRBD2. CDR3 size: 15 residues. V gave up 4 bases and J gave up 4 bases; unmatched junction bases: 2. Looked up from germline, CDR1 is ENHRY and CDR2 is SYGVKD. The CDR3 region has the DNA TGTGCCATCAGTGGGACTAGCGGGAGCTCAGATACGCAGTATTTT. Protein product: CAISGTSGSSDTQYF.

This clonotype was seen more than once but under ten times. The chain has TRBV11-2 and TRBJ2-5, with D unclear. The V gene's germline CDR1 is SGHAT and CDR2 FQNNGV. This CDR3 has 17 amino acids. V lost 0 bases, J lost 5 bases, and 19 bases lay in between. For the CDR3, the DNA is TGTGCCAGCAGCTTAGATCCTCCTACCACGTCTGTCGAGACCCAGTACTTC. It codes for CASSLDPPTTSVETQYF.

This clonotype turned up a few times. The V and J genes are TRBV29-1 and TRBJ2-3; no reliable D call. CDR1 is SQVTM and CDR2 is ANQGSEA in the germline V gene. This CDR3 region has 14 residues. The V gene lost 2 bases and the J gene lost 2 bases, with 11 bases spanning the gap. CDR3 nucleotide sequence: TGCAGCGTTGAATTCCCAGGAAACACAGATACGCAGTATTTT. Translating it yields CSVEFPGNTDTQYF.

This clonotype has ten or more counts. This sequence joins TRBV25-1 and TRBJ1-4; no reliable D call. Trimming cost V 5 bases and J 4 bases, with 8 bases left between them. CDR1 is MGHDK, CDR2 SYGVNS, per germline. This CDR3 region has 13 residues. The CDR3, as DNA: TGTGCCAGCAGTAGACTGTATAATGAAAAACTGTTTTTT. This sequence encodes CASSRLYNEKLFF.

There are many counts of this clonotype. The V call is TRBV5-1, the J call TRBJ2-1; D tentatively fits TRBD1 or TRBD2 (6 bases each). The V end was cut by 4 bases, the J end by 1 base, with 15 bases between. CDR1 is SGHRS and CDR2 is YFSETQ in the germline V gene. The CDR3 contains 16 residues. CDR3 nucleotides: TGCGCCAGCAGCACCTTGGGGGGCAGGTCCTACAATGAGCAGTTCTTC. Residues: CASSTLGGRSYNEQFF.

This clonotype was detected many times. The V call is TRBV6-2 or TRBV6-3, the J call TRBJ2-3; the D is unclear. The V gene's germline CDR1 is MNHEY and CDR2 SVGEGT. With 2 bases removed from V and 5 bases from J, the gap between germline ends came to 14 bases. The CDR3 totals 15 residues. This chain's CDR3 is CASSYTTTGRDTQYF. The CDR3 region has the DNA TGTGCCAGCAGTTACACTACCACTGGGCGAGATACGCAGTATTTT.

This clonotype has only a few counts. In DNA form, the CDR3 reads TGCGCCAGCAGCCAAGATTGGGAAACTCTGGGAGCTAGAGTAGGCTACACCTTC. Translation gives CASSQDWETLGARVGYTF. The chain links TRBV4-1 to TRBJ1-2; D remains ambiguous. Trimming pared 0 bases from V and 8 bases from J, leaving 25 bases between. Germline CDR1 is MGHRA and CDR2 is YSYEKL. The CDR3 is 18 residues long.

This clonotype was seen only a few times. The gene calls are TRBV6-2 or TRBV6-3 and TRBJ1-2; D perhaps matches TRBD1 (6 bases). The CDR3 has 14 residues. Trimming took off 7 bases at V and 4 bases at J, with 16 bases between the two ends. Germline CDR1 reads MNHEY; CDR2 reads SVGEGT. The CDR3 DNA follows: TGTGCCAGCACCCAGTTCCGGGGGCCCTATGGCTACACCTTC. This sequence encodes CASTQFRGPYGYTF.

The chain has TRBV7-2 and TRBJ2-7; 8 bases are a match to TRBD2. V gave up 2 bases and J gave up 4 bases; unmatched junction bases: 13. Looked up from germline, CDR1 is SGHTA and CDR2 is FQGNSA. CDR3 length: 17 residues. DNA of the CDR3: TGTGCCAGCAGCTTATTAATATCTTTCGGCGGGGGGTACGAGCAGTACTTC. The encoded protein is CASSLLISFGGGYEQYF.

The rearrangement uses TRBV28 and TRBJ2-5; D is unclear. V was shortened by 6 bases and J by 4 bases, with 15 bases between the two germline ends. CDR1 MDHEN and CDR2 SYDVKM come from the germline V gene. This CDR3 is built from 14 residues. The CDR3 DNA sequence: TGTGCCAGCAGACGTCGTAGGGATCGAGAGACCCAGTACTTC. Its protein product is CASRRRRDRETQYF.

This clonotype was seen ten or more times. The genes are TRBV5-1 and TRBJ1-1, with D possibly TRBD1 on 6 matching bases. This CDR3 has 14 amino acids. Per the germline V gene, CDR1 is SGHRS and CDR2 is YFSETQ. Trimming stripped 4 bases from V and 4 bases from J, with 14 bases between. DNA of the CDR3: TGCGCCAGCAGCGGAGGGGGGTTCGGCACTGAAGCTTTCTTT. Protein: CASSGGGFGTEAFF.

This clonotype was observed many times. The V call is TRBV28, the J call TRBJ2-3, with TRBD1 matching 7 bases. CDR3 size: 15 residues. V trimming: 3 bases; J trimming: 4 bases; junction bases outside the gene matches: 7. Germline V gene sequence: CDR1 MDHEN, CDR2 SYDVKM. In nucleotides, the CDR3 is TGTGCCAGCAGTTTCCAAAGGGGGCGAGCAGATACGCAGTATTTT. Protein product: CASSFQRGRADTQYF.

This clonotype was counted between two and nine times. This sequence joins TRBV20-1 and TRBJ2-3, with TRBD2 matching 9 bases. There are 15 residues in the CDR3. J gave up 5 bases and V 3 bases, and 9 bases lay outside the gene matches. Germline V gives CDR1 DFQATT, CDR2 SNEGSKA (reference sequence). CDR3 DNA: TGCAGTGCTAGTCCCTTAGCGGGAGTCGAAGATACGCAGTATTTT. Protein: CSASPLAGVEDTQYF.

Regarding this clonotype: This may come from a read error, since a much larger clone is one base off. The V gene is TRBV20-1, the J gene TRBJ2-7; 12 bases agree with TRBD1. The CDR3 has 16 amino acids. Looked up from germline, CDR1 is DFQATT and CDR2 is SNEGSKA (reference sequence). V trimming: 4 bases; J trimming: 7 bases; junction bases outside the gene matches: 14. The CDR3 protein is CSATVGGTGGSGEQYF. In DNA, the CDR3 is TGCAGTGCTACGGTGGGCGGGACAGGGGGCTCTGGGGAGCAGTACTTC.

The table lists this clonotype with many counts. The chain links TRBV29-1 to TRBJ2-7; D is unresolved. This CDR3 is 11 amino acids long. V was pared by 0 bases and J by 1 base, with 1 base between. Per the germline V gene, CDR1 is SQVTM and CDR2 is ANQGSEA. The CDR3: CSVEDSYEQYF. The CDR3 DNA sequence: TGCAGCGTTGAAGATTCCTACGAGCAGTACTTC.

The J gene is TRBJ2-2, the V gene TRBV15; possibly TRBD1 or TRBD2 for D (5 bases each). Trimming removed 4 bases from V and 2 bases from J, with 20 bases in between. The CDR3 loop spans 18 amino acids. CDR1 is LNHNV, CDR2 YYDKDF, per germline (reference sequence). The CDR3, as DNA: TGTGCCACCAGCACCGGGAAGAGGTTCAGGGATAACACCGGGGAGCTGTTTTTT. It translates to CATSTGKRFRDNTGELFF.

This clonotype was recorded a few times. V and J are TRBV2 and TRBJ2-2; TRBD2 agrees at 11 bases. The length of the CDR3 is 17 residues. The J segment lost 8 bases and the V segment lost 4 bases, leaving 12 bases of the junction unmatched. Germline CDR1 SNHLY, CDR2 FYNNEI. The CDR3 bases are TGTGCCAGCAGTGGTACTAGCGGGAGTAGGTTGAAGGGGGAGCTGTTTTTT. Translating it yields CASSGTSGSRLKGELFF.

This chain uses TRBV14 with TRBJ2-3; TRBD2 matches at 11 bases. The CDR3 consists of 16 residues. The V gene end was trimmed by 6 bases and the J gene end by 6 bases; junction bases not matched to a gene: 11. Germline CDR1 SGHDN, CDR2 FVKESK. The CDR3 sequence: CASSSRLAGSLDTQYF. CDR3 DNA sequence: TGTGCCAGCAGTTCGCGACTAGCGGGAAGTCTTGATACGCAGTATTTT.

The chain combines TRBV4-3 with TRBJ2-3, with 10 bases identical to TRBD2. The V segment lost 1 base and the J segment 1 base; nucleotides outside the gene matches: 5. CDR1 and CDR2 from the germline V gene are LGHNA and YSLEER. CDR3 length: 17 residues. CDR3 amino acids: CASSQGTGTSGTDTQYF. CDR3 sequence (DNA): TGCGCCAGCAGCCAAGGTACTGGGACTAGCGGCACAGATACGCAGTATTTT.

The chain links TRBV18 to TRBJ2-1; 11 bases map to TRBD1. CDR3 length: 16 residues. In germline, CDR1 is KGHSH, CDR2 LQKENI. Trimming took 6 bases from V and 7 from J; bases not matched to a gene: 11. The CDR3 DNA is TGTGCCAGCTCCCAAGACCCGGGACAGGGGGAGAATGAGCAGTTCTTC. Its protein product is CASSQDPGQGENEQFF.